One T cell receptor beta chain is described in this entry. Per the study methods: Nucleated cell number was recorded as an estimate derived from reference gene primer amplification. TCRdb keeps only in-frame clones here, not all; method: immunoSEQ multiplex PCR. That table supplies the V and J calls and clone size; D and trimming were determined from the DNA. The sample records fewer than 85,000 clones, roughly 77% being singletons. The sample belongs to a study of blood T cell repertoires in COVID-19. About the research overall: In each case, the material was cDNA or gDNA derived from T cells, B-cell-depleted T cells, or PBMCs.

With V trimmed by 4 bases and J by 7 bases, 10 bases remained unmatched. The CDR3 runs 14 residues. Germline assignment: CDR1 SGHRS and CDR2 YFSETQ. Sequenced sample: peripheral blood. V gene TRBV5-1 combines with J gene TRBJ1-1; 7 bases are shared with TRBD1. This receptor was obtained from a woman aged 65 to 85 with acute or convalescent COVID-19. The CDR3 region has the DNA TGCGCCAGCAGCGAATCCGACAGGGTTGGTGAAGCTTTCTTT. Translating gives CASSESDRVGEAFF.